The 30 T cell receptor beta chains below were found in one sample sequenced in a study of identical twins. MiXCR, run by TCRdb on the 5' RACE reads, gives a single entry per CDR3 protein. The data contain approximately 600,000 distinct CDR3 sequences, approximately 10% of them singletons. The sample was also reused in another study, on yellow fever vaccine responses in identical twins.

Sample: PBMCs. The origin of the receptors is a woman younger than 35 in good health.

This chain connects TRBV7-8 to TRBJ2-1, with 10 nucleotides matching TRBD2. The germline CDR1 and CDR2 sequences are SGHVS and FQNEAQ. J was trimmed by 6 bases and V by 3 bases; bases with no gene match: 8. This CDR3 is 16 amino acids long. CDR3 region: CASSFEAGGSSNEQFF. The CDR3 nucleotides read TGTGCCAGCAGCTTCGAAGCGGGAGGGTCCAGCAATGAGCAGTTCTTC.

In this sample, this clonotype turned up many times. V gene TRBV7-9 combines with J gene TRBJ2-7, with unresolved D. The germline V gene encodes CDR1 SEHNR and CDR2 FQNEAQ (reference sequence). Trimming cost V 5 bases and J 0 bases, with 8 bases left between them. The CDR3 sequence is 13 residues long. Here the CDR3 DNA reads TGTGCCAGCAGCCAAGTCGGCTCCTACGAGCAGTACTTC. It is translated as CASSQVGSYEQYF.

This clonotype was recorded at least ten times. The rearrangement uses TRBV5-5 and TRBJ2-2, with D perhaps matching TRBD1 (5 bases). The CDR3 covers 16 residues. The germline V gene encodes CDR1 SGHKS and CDR2 YYEKEE (reference sequence). V lost 1 base and J 2 bases, leaving 12 bases between the germline ends. CDR3 sequence (DNA): TGTGCCAGCAGCTTGTCTAGGACAACAAACACCGGGGAGCTGTTTTTT. Residues: CASSLSRTTNTGELFF.

This clonotype was detected many times. The chain employs TRBV6-5 and TRBJ2-1; 9 bases fit TRBD2. Trimming cost V 2 bases and J 6 bases; bases outside gene matches: 8. CDR3 length: 16 amino acids. CDR1 MNHEY and CDR2 SVGAGI come from the germline V gene. The CDR3 DNA follows: TGTGCCAGCAGTTACCCCCCCGGCGGGGGGGCCAATGAGCAGTTCTTC. Its translation: CASSYPPGGGANEQFF.

CDR3 DNA: TGTGCCACCAGTGATTCTTCGACAGGGTGGTTTCAGCCCCAGCATTTT. Translating gives CATSDSSTGWFQPQHF. The gene calls are TRBV24-1 and TRBJ1-5; TRBD1 aligns across 7 bases. CDR3 length: 16 amino acids. The germline CDR1 and CDR2 sequences are KGHDR and SFDVKD. V was pared by 2 bases and J by 6 bases, with 9 bases of the junction left unmatched.

The rearrangement uses TRBV5-5 and TRBJ2-2; D perhaps matches TRBD1 (5 bases). The germline CDR1 and CDR2 sequences are SGHKS and YYEKEE (reference sequence). The CDR3 contains 16 residues. Trimming took 2 bases from V and 1 from J, leaving 12 bases between them. The CDR3 protein is CASSFEGAWNTGELFF. CDR3 coding DNA: TGTGCCAGCAGCTTTGAAGGGGCTTGGAACACCGGGGAGCTGTTTTTT.

This clonotype was detected many times. The V call is TRBV7-9, the J call TRBJ2-2; 8 positions match TRBD2. With V trimmed by 6 bases and J by 2 bases, 8 bases remained unmatched. Germline V gene sequence: CDR1 SEHNR, CDR2 FQNEAQ (reference sequence). The CDR3 is 16 amino acids. The CDR3 region is CASSFPSGRNTGELFF. Written as DNA, the CDR3 is TGTGCCAGCAGTTTCCCCAGCGGGAGAAACACCGGGGAGCTGTTTTTT. Looking up the rest from reference TRBV7-9 and TRBJ2-2 gives the full variable domain: DTGVSQNPRHKITKRGQNVTFRCDPISEHNRLYWYRQTLGQGPEFLTYFQNEAQLEKSRLLSDRFSAERPKGSFSTLEIQRTEQGDSAMYLCASSFPSGRNTGELFFGEGSRLTVL.

This clonotype showed up many times. The gene calls are TRBV5-1 and TRBJ2-1, with D maybe TRBD2 (6 bases). This CDR3 contains 14 residues. Deletions cut 2 bases from V and 8 bases from J, with 14 bases between. Looked up from germline, CDR1 is SGHRS and CDR2 is YFSETQ. Here the CDR3 reads CASSFEQRRDEQFF. CDR3 nucleotide sequence: TGCGCCAGCAGCTTCGAACAGAGGAGGGATGAGCAGTTCTTC.

The rearrangement links TRBV29-1 to TRBJ2-7; a weak D match, TRBD2 (5 bases). V was clipped by 4 bases and J by 6 bases, with 13 bases between them. Looked up from germline, CDR1 is SQVTM and CDR2 is ANQGSEA. The CDR3 consists of 12 residues. The CDR3 coding sequence is TGCAGCGTTGTCGTAGGAGGTCCCGAGCAGTACTTC. Translation gives CSVVVGGPEQYF.

This chain joins TRBV12-3 or TRBV12-4 and TRBJ2-1, with D unclear. The CDR3 sequence is 15 residues long. The ends were cut back, 4 bases at V and 8 bases at J, with 18 bases in the middle. The CDR3 DNA reads as TGTGCCAGCAGTTCCCGACTGGATTCCGCGGATGAGCAGTTCTTC. Encoded protein: CASSSRLDSADEQFF.

The V and J genes are TRBV9 and TRBJ2-1; D gene uncertain. The CDR3 covers 15 residues. V lost 0 bases to trimming and J lost 7 bases, with 14 bases between them. The germline V gene encodes CDR1 SGDLS and CDR2 YYNGEE. The CDR3 region is CASSVVETSWNEQFF. CDR3 DNA sequence: TGTGCCAGCAGCGTAGTGGAGACTTCATGGAATGAGCAGTTCTTC.

This clonotype was counted between two and nine times. The V call is TRBV11-2, the J call TRBJ1-1; 11 positions match TRBD1. Germline lookup yields CDR1 SGHAT and CDR2 FQNNGV. CDR3 length equals 17 residues. The J segment lost 4 bases and the V segment lost 1 base, leaving 8 bases of the junction unmatched. CDR3 coding DNA: TGTGCCAGCAGCTTAGGGGGCGGGACAGGGGGAGCCACTGAAGCTTTCTTT. It codes for CASSLGGGTGGATEAFF.

This clonotype was counted a few times. The genes are TRBV7-8 and TRBJ2-2; D is uncertain. Germline V lookup: CDR1 SGHVS, CDR2 FQNEAQ. V lost 2 bases and J 5 bases, leaving 12 bases between the germline ends. This CDR3 spans 15 amino acids. CDR3 residues: CASSLSAAETGELFF. The DNA for the CDR3 is TGTGCCAGCAGCTTAAGTGCTGCTGAGACCGGGGAGCTGTTTTTT. Supplemented by reference TRBV7-8 and TRBJ2-2, the full variable domain reads GAGVSQSPRYKVAKRGQDVALRCDPISGHVSLFWYQQALGQGPEFLTYFQNEAQLDKSGLPSDRFFAERPEGSVSTLKIQRTQQEDSAVYLCASSLSAAETGELFFGEGSRLTVL.

With regard to this clonotype: The junction does not match germline at one end; this may be a read error. The chain recombines TRBV20-1 with TRBJ2-1, with 7 bases matching TRBD2. This CDR3 contains 16 residues. CDR1 DFQATT and CDR2 SNEGSKA come from the germline V gene (reference sequence). CDR3 loop: CCADQSSGNSYNEQFF. The CDR3 DNA reads TGCTGTGCCGACCAATCTAGCGGTAACTCCTACAATGAGCAGTTCTTC.

This clonotype was seen ten or more times. This chain uses TRBV28 with TRBJ2-2; 8 bases are shared with TRBD1. Germline V lookup: CDR1 MDHEN, CDR2 SYDVKM. The ends lost 6 bases at V and 5 bases at J; junction bases unmatched: 8. The CDR3 covers 15 residues. The CDR3 loop reads CASRPPTGVTGELFF. DNA of the CDR3: TGTGCCAGCAGACCACCGACAGGGGTTACCGGGGAGCTGTTTTTT. The variable domain in full, completed from reference TRBV28 and TRBJ2-2, reads DVKVTQSSRYLVKRTGEKVFLECVQDMDHENMFWYRQDPGLGLRLIYFSYDVKMKEKGDIPEGYSVSREKKERFSLILESASTNQTSMYLCASRPPTGVTGELFFGEGSRLTVL.

V gene TRBV6-5 combines with J gene TRBJ2-1; 9 nucleotides line up with TRBD2. Germline CDR1 is MNHEY and CDR2 is SVGAGI. J lost 10 bases, V lost 6 bases, and 19 bases had no gene match. This CDR3 contains 17 residues. CDR3 nucleotide sequence: TGTGCCAGCAGCTCCTCGAGATCAGGACTAGCGATCACCGAGCAGTTCTTC. It yields the protein CASSSSRSGLAITEQFF.

Many counts were recorded for this clonotype. The CDR3: CASTGTGAQPQHF. CDR3 nucleotide sequence: TGTGCCAGCACCGGGACAGGGGCCCAGCCCCAGCATTTT. The V and J genes are TRBV2 and TRBJ1-5; TRBD1 aligns across 10 bases. V was pared by 7 bases and J by 7 bases, with 4 bases of the junction left unmatched. The length of the CDR3 is 13 residues. CDR1 is SNHLY, CDR2 FYNNEI, per germline.

In this sample, this clonotype turned up many times. The genes are TRBV5-1 and TRBJ2-2; a possible D gene is TRBD2 (6 bases). The CDR3 is 15 residues long. Looked up from germline, CDR1 is SGHRS and CDR2 is YFSETQ. The V and J ends lost 4 bases and 0 bases respectively, with 10 bases between them. In DNA form, the CDR3 reads TGCGCCAGCAGCCTAGGACTAACGAACACCGGGGAGCTGTTTTTT. This encodes CASSLGLTNTGELFF.

This clonotype was seen more than once but under ten times. The CDR3 loop is CASSELLREFSDTQYF. CDR3 DNA sequence: TGTGCCAGCAGCGAACTTCTGCGGGAGTTCTCAGATACGCAGTATTTT. This rearrangement joins TRBV7-9 to TRBJ2-3, with 7 bases identical to TRBD2. J gave up 4 bases and V 5 bases, and 12 bases lay outside the gene matches. Germline loops: CDR1 SEHNR, CDR2 FQNEAQ (reference sequence). This CDR3 is 16 amino acids long. The full variable domain, in which reference TRBV7-9 and TRBJ2-3 provide the parts outside the CDR3, is DTGVSQNPRHKITKRGQNVTFRCDPISEHNRLYWYRQTLGQGPEFLTYFQNEAQLEKSRLLSDRFSAERPKGSFSTLEIQRTEQGDSAMYLCASSELLREFSDTQYFGPGTRLTVL.

This clonotype was counted a few times. This chain links TRBV4-1 with TRBJ2-3, with TRBD1 identical over 9 bases. The V segment lost 3 bases and the J segment 2 bases; nucleotides outside the gene matches: 6. The V gene's germline CDR1 is MGHRA and CDR2 YSYEKL. The CDR3 covers 16 residues. The CDR3 region is CASSQSGQGYTDTQYF. The CDR3 DNA is TGCGCCAGCAGCCAGTCGGGACAGGGTTACACAGATACGCAGTATTTT.

The gene calls are TRBV20-1 and TRBJ2-2, with D perhaps assigned TRBD1 or TRBD2 (7 bases each). There are 14 residues in the CDR3. V gave up 1 base and J gave up 7 bases, with 13 bases separating them. Germline CDR1 and CDR2: DFQATT and SNEGSKA (reference sequence). CDR3 DNA sequence: TGCAGTGCTAGAGTCCCAGGGGGGGTCGGGGAGCTGTTTTTT. Residues: CSARVPGGVGELFF.

This clonotype was counted ten times or more. The CDR3 reads CASSPDHGNEQFF. The CDR3 DNA reads as TGTGCCAGCAGCCCCGACCACGGGAACGAGCAGTTCTTC. The genes are TRBV5-6 and TRBJ2-1; D is perhaps TRBD2 (5 bases). Between the trimmed V and J ends, which lost 4 bases and 10 bases, there was a span of 15 bases. CDR3 size: 13 residues. CDR1 and CDR2 from the germline V gene are SGHDT and YYEEEE.

The chain couples TRBV6-4 to TRBJ2-1; 7 positions match TRBD2. This CDR3 has 13 amino acids. Per the germline V gene, CDR1 is MRHNA and CDR2 is SNTAGT. V lost 4 bases and J lost 11; bases outside the gene matches: 8. The CDR3 reads CASSAETSLKQFF. The CDR3 nucleotides are TGTGCCAGCAGTGCCGAGACTAGCTTAAAGCAGTTCTTC.

V is TRBV7-3 and J is TRBJ2-2; 12 nucleotides match TRBD2. Unmatched junction bases numbered 16, after V lost 8 bases and J lost 6 bases. In germline, CDR1 is SGHTA, CDR2 FQGTGA. The CDR3 has 18 amino acids. CDR3 sequence: CASCTYPGRLAGAGELFF. The CDR3 DNA reads as TGTGCCAGCTGCACCTACCCCGGGCGACTAGCGGGAGCCGGGGAGCTGTTTTTT. The variable domain in full, completed from reference TRBV7-3 and TRBJ2-2, reads GAGVSQTPSNKVTEKGKYVELRCDPISGHTALYWYRQSLGQGPEFLIYFQGTGAADDSGLPNDRFFAVRPEGSVSTLKIQRTERGDSAVYLCASCTYPGRLAGAGELFFGEGSRLTVL.

This clonotype was observed once. V and J are TRBV30 and TRBJ2-7; no clear D gene. V lost 5 bases to trimming and J lost 2 bases, with 13 bases between them. From germline, CDR1 is GTSNPN and CDR2 SVGIG (reference sequence). This CDR3 has 13 amino acids. CDR3 coding DNA: TGTGCCTGGGCCCCAGGATGGACCTACGAGCAGTACTTC. Protein: CAWAPGWTYEQYF.

The genes are TRBV28 and TRBJ2-5; 9 bases map to TRBD2. The CDR3 sequence is 15 residues long. With 4 bases clipped from V and 5 bases from J, the junction kept 8 bases outside the gene matches. Germline V gene data show CDR1 as MDHEN and CDR2 as SYDVKM. The CDR3: CASSWGPAGGETQYF. The CDR3 nucleotides are TGTGCCAGCAGTTGGGGACCGGCGGGAGGGGAGACCCAGTACTTC.

The V and J genes are TRBV6-2 or TRBV6-3 and TRBJ2-7, with TRBD1 matching 9 bases. In germline, CDR1 is MNHEY, CDR2 SVGEGT. The CDR3 spans 17 residues. The J segment lost 6 bases and the V segment lost 6 bases, leaving 18 bases of the junction unmatched. As DNA, the CDR3 is TGTGCCAGCAGCCATCTCACCACCGGGACAGGGCCTTCCGAGCAGTACTTC. This codes for CASSHLTTGTGPSEQYF.

This sequence joins TRBV19 and TRBJ2-1; D unresolved. Deletions cut 2 bases from V and 9 bases from J, with 8 bases between. Per germline, CDR1 LNHDA and CDR2 SQIVND (reference sequence). CDR3 size: 12 residues. CDR3 region: CASSIPLGEQFF. The CDR3 region has the DNA TGTGCCAGTAGTATACCTCTCGGTGAGCAGTTCTTC.

The chain employs TRBV20-1 and TRBJ2-4; tentatively, D is TRBD1 (8 bases). The V gene lost 2 bases and the J gene lost 3 bases, with 17 bases spanning the gap. This CDR3 has 16 amino acids. Looked up from germline, CDR1 is DFQATT and CDR2 is SNEGSKA (reference sequence). As DNA, the CDR3 is TGCAGTGCTAGAAACCCCACAGGGGGGGTCAAAAACATTCAGTACTTC. Its protein product is CSARNPTGGVKNIQYF.

This clonotype was recorded many times. The chain couples TRBV10-2 to TRBJ2-3, with D possibly being TRBD1 (6 bases). CDR1 WSHSY and CDR2 SAAADI come from the germline V gene. Trimming stripped 5 bases from V and 4 bases from J, with 25 bases between. There are 18 residues in the CDR3. This chain's CDR3 is CASSMTSLQGRFSDTQYF. The CDR3 DNA reads as TGCGCCAGCAGTATGACATCCCTACAGGGAAGGTTTTCAGATACGCAGTATTTT.